These T cell receptor beta chains were read from a single sample in a study of T cells in localized non-small cell lung cancer. TCRdb's copy holds only in-frame clones and misses some; the assay was immunoSEQ multiplex PCR. The table shows nearly 25,000 clones, with approximately 86% occurring only once. Sequencing used peripheral blood, obtained before any cancer treatment. These receptors were collected from a male donor aged 60 or older with stage II squamous cell lung carcinoma. Both conserved end residues are part of each CDR3. D genes are given only for firm matches. Size tells how often a clone was seen (once, few, many) or the class of an expanded clone, and some rows leave it out.

V,J,size,D,DNA,CDR3
TRBV4-2,TRBJ2-5,NA,NA,TGTGCCAGCAGCCAAGATCTGGGAGCCAGGGAGACCCAGTACTTC,CASSQDLGARETQYF
TRBV11-2,TRBJ1-2,NA,TRBD1,TGTGCCAGCAGCGTTAACCGGGACAGCGGTTATGGCTACACCTTC,CASSVNRDSGYGYTF
TRBV7-2,TRBJ2-5,NA,NA,TGTGCCAGCAGCTTAGCGCGGGACTCCGCAGGTGGAGAGACCCAGTACTTC,CASSLARDSAGGETQYF
TRBV11-3,TRBJ1-4,NA,TRBD1,TGTGCCAGCACCCTAAACAGGGGGCTAGGTGAAAAACTGTTTTTT,CASTLNRGLGEKLFF
TRBV7-2,TRBJ2-7,NA,NA,TGTGCCAGCAGCCCCAGCGGGCATAAGACCTACGAGCAGTACTTC,CASSPSGHKTYEQYF
TRBV5-5,TRBJ1-4,NA,TRBD1,TGTGCCAGCAGCTTTACAGGGGGCGGTGAAAAACTGTTTTTT,CASSFTGGGEKLFF
TRBV6-1,TRBJ1-2,NA,TRBD1,TGTGCCAGCAGCCCGGACAGGGGATCTTGGTATGGCTACACCTTC,CASSPDRGSWYGYTF
TRBV27,TRBJ2-3,NA,NA,TGTGCCAGCAGTTTTAGGGGACGGCCAGATACGCAGTATTTT,CASSFRGRPDTQYF
TRBV6-1,TRBJ2-5,NA,NA,TGTGCCAGCCTTAGTCGCTCCAAAGAGACCCAGTACTTC,CASLSRSKETQYF
TRBV15,TRBJ2-2,NA,TRBD2,TGTGCCACCAGCAGAGAGCGGGGGGGGTTCGGGGAGCTGTTTTTT,CATSRERGGFGELFF
TRBV28,TRBJ2-1,NA,NA,TGTGCCAGCAGGGGGCCAAAATACAATGAGCAGTTCTTC,CASRGPKYNEQFF
TRBV7-2,TRBJ1-4,NA,TRBD1,TGTGCCAGCAGCTCCCGCGGACAGGGAGCGAATGAAAAACTGTTTTTT,CASSSRGQGANEKLFF
TRBV4-3,TRBJ2-7,NA,NA,TGCGCCAGCAGCCAAGTCCTGGACAGCTCCTACGAGCAGTACTTC,CASSQVLDSSYEQYF
TRBV7-2,TRBJ1-4,NA,TRBD1,TGTGCCAGCAGACGACAGGGGGCAACTAATGAAAAACTGTTTTTT,CASRRQGATNEKLFF
TRBV18,TRBJ1-1,NA,NA,TGTGCCAGCTCACCATCCGGGGGAGTCAGGACTGAAGCTTTCTTT,CASSPSGGVRTEAFF
TRBV7-3,TRBJ1-1,NA,NA,TGTGCCAGCAGCTCTGGGCGGAACACTGAAGCTTTCTTT,CASSSGRNTEAFF
TRBV4-3,TRBJ1-3,NA,NA,TGCGCCAGCAGCCAAGACGGGCGCTCCTCTGGAAACACCATATATTTT,CASSQDGRSSGNTIYF
TRBV11-2,TRBJ1-1,NA,TRBD1,TGTGCCAGCAGCGCCCGGACAGGGGGGAACACTGAAGCTTTCTTT,CASSARTGGNTEAFF
TRBV5-1,TRBJ2-1,NA,NA,TGCGCCAGCAGCTTGTCCGGGACGAACTCCTACAATGAGCAGTTCTTC,CASSLSGTNSYNEQFF
TRBV28,TRBJ2-3,once,NA,TGTGCCAGCAGTTTATCCGGGACCCTACGCGCGGATACGCAGTATTTT,CASSLSGTLRADTQYF
TRBV6-1,TRBJ2-7,NA,TRBD1,TGTGCCAGCAGTCGAGGACAGGAGAAGCACTTC,CASSRGQEKHF
TRBV6-1,TRBJ2-2,NA,TRBD1,TGTGCCAGCAGTGGCCGGACAGGGAACACCGGGGAGCTGTTTTTT,CASSGRTGNTGELFF
TRBV10-2,TRBJ1-1,once,TRBD1,TGCGCCAGCAGAATACAGGGGGCCGCTGAAGCTTTCTTT,CASRIQGAAEAFF
TRBV10-3,TRBJ2-5,NA,NA,TGTGCCATCAGCGGGGGCGCGATGGGGGAGACCCAGTACTTC,CAISGGAMGETQYF
TRBV11-3,TRBJ1-2,NA,NA,TGTGCCAGCAGCTTAGACCGCGGACGGACTACCTTC,CASSLDRGRTTF
TRBV11-3,TRBJ1-1,NA,TRBD1,TGTGCCAGCAGCTCGACAGGGGTGAACACTGAAGCTTTCTTT,CASSSTGVNTEAFF
TRBV19,TRBJ1-3,NA,NA,TGTGCCAGTAGTATCCGGACCCAGGGAAGCTCTGGAAACACCATATATTTT,CASSIRTQGSSGNTIYF
TRBV29-1,TRBJ1-2,NA,NA,TGCAGCGTTGATGAGACGGGGGGCTACACCTTC,CSVDETGGYTF
TRBV6-5,TRBJ1-1,NA,NA,TGTGCCAGCAGTTACACACTGGGGTGGGAGAACACTGAAGCTTTCTTT,CASSYTLGWENTEAFF
TRBV28,TRBJ2-3,NA,TRBD2,TGTGCCAGCAGTCCCGTCCTCGGAGCGGGAGGGATGAGCACAGATACGCAGTATTTT,CASSPVLGAGGMSTDTQYF
TRBV6-5,TRBJ2-7,NA,TRBD1,TGTGCCAGCAGTTACTCGGGACAGGTCCAAGAGCAGTACTTC,CASSYSGQVQEQYF
TRBV19,TRBJ2-4,once,NA,TGTGCCAGTAGTATTCCGGGATTGGGGAACATTCAGTACTTC,CASSIPGLGNIQYF
TRBV28,TRBJ2-1,NA,TRBD2,TGTGCCAGCAGTCCTCGGGAGGCGGGTAGGGCTGGGAATGAGCAGTTCTTC,CASSPREAGRAGNEQFF
TRBV6-1,TRBJ2-4,NA,TRBD2,TGTGCCAGCAGTGACGTAACTAGCGGGGGGGGATCCGCCAAAAACATTCAGTACTTC,CASSDVTSGGGSAKNIQYF
TRBV5-6,TRBJ2-7,NA,NA,TGTGCCAGCAGCCCTTCTACAGGAGCTATTTACTTC,CASSPSTGAIYF
TRBV6-5,TRBJ1-1,large,NA,TGTGCCAGCAGGGGGGATGGGAACACTGAAGCTTTCTTT,CASRGDGNTEAFF
TRBV6-1,TRBJ1-2,once,NA,TGTGCCAGCAGTGAATTGGATGTAGGCCAGGACTATGGCTACACCTTC,CASSELDVGQDYGYTF
TRBV7-8,TRBJ1-5,NA,TRBD1,TGTGCCAGCAGCACAGGGGGGCGCAATCAGCCCCAGCATTTT,CASSTGGRNQPQHF
TRBV9,TRBJ2-3,NA,NA,TGTGCCAGCAGCCCGACCCTAGGGGCAGATACGCAGTATTTT,CASSPTLGADTQYF
TRBV11-3,TRBJ2-2,NA,NA,TGTGCCAGCAGCTTAGGGGTCGGGAGTGGCACCGGGGAGCTGTTTTTT,CASSLGVGSGTGELFF
TRBV30,TRBJ2-2,NA,NA,TGTGCCTGGAGTAGGATATCAGGGAACACCGGGGAGCTGTTTTTT,CAWSRISGNTGELFF
TRBV19,TRBJ2-3,NA,NA,TGTGCCAGTAGCTGGTTTAGCGGTGCTAGCACAGATACGCAGTATTTT,CASSWFSGASTDTQYF